This is a list of T cell receptor beta chains from one sample in a study of shared clonotypes between healthy human individuals. Repertoires were generated with immunoSEQ multiplex PCR, while TCRdb's copy carries only in-frame clones and drops some. The top ten clones hold 0.39% of a sample with some 2.3 million clones, roughly 93% of them seen once. The sequenced sample was naive CD4+ T cells from PBMCs. Receptors were obtained from a man between 18 and 35 years old in good health. Some clones in this sample may be carry-over from other donors' samples. The CDR3 runs from the conserved cysteine through the conserved F or W. Fields, in order: clone size, J gene, D gene, V gene, CDR3 protein, CDR3 DNA. D genes are given only for firm matches. Part of the rows lack a size; the others show once, few, many or a class for expanded clones.

abundance: -; j_gene: TRBJ2-5; d_gene: -; v_gene: TRBV2; CDR3aa: CASSPLVLQETQYF; CDR3nt: TGTGCCAGCAGCCCCCTAGTGTTACAAGAGACCCAGTACTTC
abundance: -; j_gene: TRBJ2-1; d_gene: TRBD2; v_gene: TRBV7-3; CDR3aa: CASSPSGTYNEQFF; CDR3nt: TGTGCCAGCAGCCCTAGCGGGACGTACAATGAGCAGTTCTTC
abundance: -; j_gene: TRBJ1-1; d_gene: -; v_gene: TRBV19; CDR3aa: CASSIRSRDTEAFF; CDR3nt: TGTGCCAGTAGTATAAGGAGCAGGGACACTGAAGCTTTCTTT
abundance: -; j_gene: TRBJ2-7; d_gene: -; v_gene: TRBV28; CDR3aa: CASRTVGGIGYEQYF; CDR3nt: TGTGCCAGCAGGACAGTGGGGGGCATCGGTTACGAGCAGTACTTC
abundance: -; j_gene: TRBJ2-5; d_gene: TRBD1; v_gene: TRBV28; CDR3aa: CASSFTGTAQETQYF; CDR3nt: TGTGCCAGCAGTTTCACCGGGACAGCCCAAGAGACCCAGTACTTC
abundance: -; j_gene: TRBJ2-4; d_gene: TRBD1; v_gene: TRBV5-1; CDR3aa: CASSAGPTGRDIQYF; CDR3nt: TGCGCCAGCAGCGCCGGCCCGACAGGGCGGGACATTCAGTACTTC
abundance: -; j_gene: TRBJ1-2; d_gene: -; v_gene: TRBV6-5; CDR3aa: CASSYSAGVYGYTF; CDR3nt: TGTGCCAGCAGTTACTCCGCAGGGGTCTATGGCTACACCTTC
abundance: -; j_gene: TRBJ2-3; d_gene: TRBD1; v_gene: TRBV4-1; CDR3aa: CASSLEWTGGWADTQYF; CDR3nt: TGCGCCAGCAGCCTTGAATGGACAGGGGGGTGGGCAGATACGCAGTATTTT
abundance: -; j_gene: TRBJ2-5; d_gene: -; v_gene: TRBV28; CDR3aa: CASRTGQAQETQYF; CDR3nt: TGTGCCAGCAGAACCGGACAAGCACAAGAGACCCAGTACTTC
abundance: -; j_gene: TRBJ2-1; d_gene: -; v_gene: TRBV10-2; CDR3aa: CASTDLETRYNEQFF; CDR3nt: TGCGCCAGCACGGACTTGGAAACCCGCTACAATGAGCAGTTCTTC
abundance: -; j_gene: TRBJ2-7; d_gene: TRBD2; v_gene: TRBV28; CDR3aa: CASSPWAGDSYEQYF; CDR3nt: TGTGCCAGCAGTCCCTGGGCGGGAGACTCCTACGAGCAGTACTTC
abundance: -; j_gene: TRBJ2-1; d_gene: -; v_gene: TRBV6-5; CDR3aa: CASSTTIYNEQFF; CDR3nt: TGTGCCAGCAGCACAACTATCTACAATGAGCAGTTCTTC
abundance: -; j_gene: TRBJ2-7; d_gene: -; v_gene: TRBV5-4; CDR3aa: CASSLVPHEQYF; CDR3nt: TGTGCCAGCAGCTTGGTCCCCCACGAGCAGTACTTC
abundance: -; j_gene: TRBJ2-5; d_gene: -; v_gene: TRBV11-2; CDR3aa: CASSFWSETQYF; CDR3nt: TGTGCCAGCAGCTTTTGGTCGGAGACCCAGTACTTC
abundance: -; j_gene: TRBJ2-2; d_gene: TRBD2; v_gene: TRBV5-8; CDR3aa: CASSFLAGATGELFF; CDR3nt: TGTGCCAGCAGCTTTTTAGCGGGAGCCACCGGGGAGCTGTTTTTT
abundance: -; j_gene: TRBJ1-5; d_gene: TRBD1; v_gene: TRBV7-9; CDR3aa: CASSPGTVHNQPQHF; CDR3nt: TGTGCCAGCAGCCCCGGGACAGTCCACAATCAGCCCCAGCATTTT
abundance: -; j_gene: TRBJ2-2; d_gene: -; v_gene: TRBV21-1; CDR3aa: CASSKERLAGPNTGELFF; CDR3nt: TGTGCCAGCAGCAAAGAAAGACTAGCGGGACCGAACACCGGGGAGCTGTTTTTT
abundance: -; j_gene: TRBJ2-1; d_gene: -; v_gene: TRBV5-4; CDR3aa: CASSHLKGSNEQFF; CDR3nt: TGTGCCAGCAGCCACCTAAAGGGGTCCAATGAGCAGTTCTTC
abundance: once; j_gene: TRBJ2-1; d_gene: -; v_gene: TRBV30; CDR3aa: CASVVSSSYNEQFF; CDR3nt: TGTGCCTCCGTAGTCTCGAGCTCCTACAATGAGCAGTTCTTC
abundance: few; j_gene: TRBJ1-1; d_gene: TRBD1; v_gene: TRBV18; CDR3aa: CASSLGQDTEAFF; CDR3nt: TGTGCCAGCTCACTGGGACAGGACACTGAAGCTTTCTTT